The 4 T cell receptor beta chains presented below share a single source sample, sequenced in a study of cytomegalovirus exposure and HLA in healthy donors. The PCR ran on 60 Vbeta and 13 Jbeta primers. TCRdb's table, derived via immunoSEQ multiplex PCR, lists solely in-frame clones and lacks some. Of around 120,000 clones in the sample, 70% to 85% are singletons; the top ten hold 1.5% to 2%. The sequencing sample was made of PBMCs. The receptor source for this set is a boy younger than 18 in good health and CMV-seronegative.

Of note for this clone: A junction boundary mismatches the germline segment, possibly from a read error. This chain links TRBV4-3 with TRBJ1-4; maybe TRBD1 (6 bases). The CDR3 extends over 16 amino acids. CDR1 is LGHNA, CDR2 YSLEER, per germline. CDR3 in DNA: TGCGCCAGCAGTCAAGGGGGGGGACGGCCCTTTGAAAAACTGTTTTTT. This codes for CASSQGGGRPFEKLFF.

This chain joins TRBV11-2 and TRBJ2-7; 7 bases line up with TRBD2. The V gene's germline CDR1 is SGHAT and CDR2 FQNNGV. CDR3 length equals 14 residues. J was trimmed by 4 bases and V by 6 bases; bases with no gene match: 9. CDR3 nucleotides: TGTGCCAGCAGTTCGCGGGGGAGGGGATACGAGCAGTACTTC. Protein: CASSSRGRGYEQYF.

This clone showed up just once. The chain carries TRBV2 and TRBJ2-7; D is uncertain. Germline values: CDR1 SNHLY, CDR2 FYNNEI. The CDR3 is made up of 14 amino acids. V lost 5 bases and J lost 2, with 13 bases in between. The CDR3 reads CASSSKYIAYEQYF. As DNA, the CDR3 is TGTGCCAGCAGTTCCAAATACATTGCCTACGAGCAGTACTTC.

In this sample, this clone turned up once. The rearrangement joins TRBV2 to TRBJ1-3, with TRBD1 as a possible D gene (5 bases). V lost 3 bases and J 0 bases, leaving 15 bases between the germline ends. From germline, CDR1 is SNHLY and CDR2 FYNNEI. The length of the CDR3 is 17 residues. The DNA of the CDR3 is TGTGCCAGCAGTGATTACCGGGGGATCAACTCTGGAAACACCATATATTTT. This encodes CASSDYRGINSGNTIYF. Full variable domain (remainder filled in from reference TRBV2 and TRBJ1-3): EPEVTQTPSHQVTQMGQEVILRCVPISNHLYFYWYRQILGQKVEFLVSFYNNEISEKSEIFDDQFSVERPDGSNFTLKIRSTKLEDSAMYFCASSDYRGINSGNTIYFGEGSWLTVV.